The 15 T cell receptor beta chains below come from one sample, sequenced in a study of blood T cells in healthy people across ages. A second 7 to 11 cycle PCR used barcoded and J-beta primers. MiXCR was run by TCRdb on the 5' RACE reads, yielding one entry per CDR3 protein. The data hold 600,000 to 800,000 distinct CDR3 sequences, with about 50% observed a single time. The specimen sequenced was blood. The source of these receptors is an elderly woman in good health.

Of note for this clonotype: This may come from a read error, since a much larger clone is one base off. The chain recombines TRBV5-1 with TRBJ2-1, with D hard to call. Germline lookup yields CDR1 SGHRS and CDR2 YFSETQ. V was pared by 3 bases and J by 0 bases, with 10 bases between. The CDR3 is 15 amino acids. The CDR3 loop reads CASSWVSSSYNEQFF. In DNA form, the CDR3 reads TGCGCCAGCAGCTGGGTTAGTAGCTCCTACAATGAGCAGTTCTTC.

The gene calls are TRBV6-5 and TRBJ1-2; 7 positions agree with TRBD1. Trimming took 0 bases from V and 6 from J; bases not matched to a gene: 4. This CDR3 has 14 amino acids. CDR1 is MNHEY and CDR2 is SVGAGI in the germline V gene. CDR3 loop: CASSYSGTVDGYTF. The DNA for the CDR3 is TGTGCCAGCAGTTACTCGGGGACAGTAGATGGCTACACCTTC.

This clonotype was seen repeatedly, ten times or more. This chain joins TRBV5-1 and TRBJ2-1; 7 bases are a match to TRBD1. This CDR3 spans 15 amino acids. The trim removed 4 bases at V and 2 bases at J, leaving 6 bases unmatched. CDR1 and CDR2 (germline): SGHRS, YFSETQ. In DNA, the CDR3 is TGCGCCAGCAGCGGGCAGGGGGTCACCTACAATGAGCAGTTCTTC. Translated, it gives CASSGQGVTYNEQFF.

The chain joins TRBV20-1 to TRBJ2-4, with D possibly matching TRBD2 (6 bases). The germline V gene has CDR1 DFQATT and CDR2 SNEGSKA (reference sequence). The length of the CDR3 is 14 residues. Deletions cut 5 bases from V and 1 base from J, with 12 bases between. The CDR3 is CSAPSVTAKNIQYF. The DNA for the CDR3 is TGCAGTGCTCCTAGCGTAACCGCCAAAAACATTCAGTACTTC.

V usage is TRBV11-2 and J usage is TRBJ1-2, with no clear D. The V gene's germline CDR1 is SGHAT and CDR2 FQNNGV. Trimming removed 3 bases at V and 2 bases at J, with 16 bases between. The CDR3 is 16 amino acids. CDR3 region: CASSFGQFNSNYGYTF. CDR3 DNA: TGTGCCAGCAGCTTCGGGCAGTTCAACTCCAACTATGGCTACACCTTC. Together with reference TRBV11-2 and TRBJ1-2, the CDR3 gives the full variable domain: EAGVAQSPRYKIIEKRQSVAFWCNPISGHATLYWYQQILGQGPKLLIQFQNNGVVDDSQLPKDRFSAERLKGVDSTLKIQPAKLEDSAVYLCASSFGQFNSNYGYTFGSGTRLTVV.

The CDR3 DNA is TGCAGTGCTAGACTTAAAAATGAGCAGTTCTTC. Encoded protein: CSARLKNEQFF. The V call is TRBV20-1, the J call TRBJ2-1, with unresolved D. The germline CDR1 and CDR2 sequences are DFQATT and SNEGSKA (reference sequence). V was cut by 2 bases and J by 7 bases, with 6 bases left in between. The CDR3 spans 11 residues.

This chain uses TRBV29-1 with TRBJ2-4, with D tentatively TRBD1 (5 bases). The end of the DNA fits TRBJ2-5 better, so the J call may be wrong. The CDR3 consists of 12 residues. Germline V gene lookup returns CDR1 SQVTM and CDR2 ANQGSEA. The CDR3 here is CSVGRARETQYF. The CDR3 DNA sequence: TGCAGCGTTGGCAGGGCGAGAGAGACCCAGTACTTC.

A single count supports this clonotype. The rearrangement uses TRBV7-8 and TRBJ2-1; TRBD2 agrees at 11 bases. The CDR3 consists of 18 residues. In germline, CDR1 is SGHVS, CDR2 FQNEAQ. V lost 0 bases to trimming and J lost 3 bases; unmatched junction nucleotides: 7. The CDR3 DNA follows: TGTGCCAGCAGCTTAGCGGGGCTAGCGGGGGGTAACTACAATGAGCAGTTCTTC. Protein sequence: CASSLAGLAGGNYNEQFF. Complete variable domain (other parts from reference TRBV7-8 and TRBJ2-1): GAGVSQSPRYKVAKRGQDVALRCDPISGHVSLFWYQQALGQGPEFLTYFQNEAQLDKSGLPSDRFFAERPEGSVSTLKIQRTQQEDSAVYLCASSLAGLAGGNYNEQFFGPGTRLTVL.

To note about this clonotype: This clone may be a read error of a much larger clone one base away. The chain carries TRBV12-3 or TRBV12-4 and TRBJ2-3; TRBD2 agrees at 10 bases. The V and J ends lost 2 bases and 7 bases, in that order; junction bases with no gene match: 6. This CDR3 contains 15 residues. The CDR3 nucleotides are TGTGCCAGCAGTTTATATACTAGCGGGGTTCATACGCAGTATTTT. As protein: CASSLYTSGVHTQYF.

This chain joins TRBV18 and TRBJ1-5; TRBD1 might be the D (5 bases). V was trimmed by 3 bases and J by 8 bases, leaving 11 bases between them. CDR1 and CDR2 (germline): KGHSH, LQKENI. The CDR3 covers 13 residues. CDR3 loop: CASSPGGREPQHF. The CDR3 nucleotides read TGTGCCAGCTCACCGGGGGGGAGAGAGCCCCAGCATTTT.

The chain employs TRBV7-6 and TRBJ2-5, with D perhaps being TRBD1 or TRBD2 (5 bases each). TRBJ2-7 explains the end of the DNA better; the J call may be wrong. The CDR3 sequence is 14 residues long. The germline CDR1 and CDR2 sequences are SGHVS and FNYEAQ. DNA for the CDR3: TGTGCCAGCAGCTCAGGGTCCGGGAAGGACGAGCAGTACTTC. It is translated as CASSSGSGKDEQYF.

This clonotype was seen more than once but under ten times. The CDR3 here is CASTLRGNGNQPQHF. The CDR3 DNA follows: TGTGCCAGCACACTCAGGGGGAATGGCAATCAGCCCCAGCATTTT. The rearrangement joins TRBV27 to TRBJ1-5; 7 positions match TRBD1. Germline assignment: CDR1 MNHEY and CDR2 SMNVEV (reference sequence). Trimming removed 7 bases from V and 2 bases from J; junction bases left unmatched: 8. The CDR3 length is 15 residues.

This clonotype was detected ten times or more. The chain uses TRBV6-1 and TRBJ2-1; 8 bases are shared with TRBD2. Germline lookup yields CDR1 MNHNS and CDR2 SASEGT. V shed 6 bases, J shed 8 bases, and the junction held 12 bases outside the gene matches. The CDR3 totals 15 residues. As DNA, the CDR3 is TGTGCCAGCAGCTTTCAAGCGGGGGCCAGGGATGAGCAGTTCTTC. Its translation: CASSFQAGARDEQFF.

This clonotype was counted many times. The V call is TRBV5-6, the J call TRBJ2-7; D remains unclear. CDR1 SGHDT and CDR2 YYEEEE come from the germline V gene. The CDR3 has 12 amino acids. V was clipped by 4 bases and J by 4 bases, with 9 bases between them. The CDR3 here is CASSRADYEQYF. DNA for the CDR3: TGTGCCAGCAGCAGGGCCGATTACGAGCAGTACTTC. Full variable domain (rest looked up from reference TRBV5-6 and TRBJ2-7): DAGVTQSPTHLIKTRGQQVTLRCSPKSGHDTVSWYQQALGQGPQFIFQYYEEEERQRGNFPDRFSGHQFPNYSSELNVNALLLGDSALYLCASSRADYEQYFGPGTRLTVT.

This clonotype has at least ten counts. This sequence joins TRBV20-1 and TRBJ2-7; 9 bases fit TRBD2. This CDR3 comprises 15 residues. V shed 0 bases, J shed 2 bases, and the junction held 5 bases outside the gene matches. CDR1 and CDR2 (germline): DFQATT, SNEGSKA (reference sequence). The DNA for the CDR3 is TGCAGTGCTAGAGATCTGGCTAGCGGGACCTACGAGCAGTACTTC. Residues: CSARDLASGTYEQYF.